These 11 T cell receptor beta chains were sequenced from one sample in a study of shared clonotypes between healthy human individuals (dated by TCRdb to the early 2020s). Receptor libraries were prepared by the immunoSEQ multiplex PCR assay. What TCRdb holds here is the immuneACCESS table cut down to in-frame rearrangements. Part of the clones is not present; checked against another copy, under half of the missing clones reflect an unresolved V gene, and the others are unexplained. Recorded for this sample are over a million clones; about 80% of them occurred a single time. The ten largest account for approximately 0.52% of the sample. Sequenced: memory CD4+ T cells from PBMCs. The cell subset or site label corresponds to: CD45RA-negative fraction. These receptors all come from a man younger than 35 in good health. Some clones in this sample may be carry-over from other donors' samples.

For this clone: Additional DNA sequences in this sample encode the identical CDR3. CDR3 region: CASSEDRGNQPQHF. CDR3 coding DNA: TGTGCCAGCAGTGAGGACAGGGGCAATCAGCCCCAGCATTTT. The V and J genes are TRBV2 and TRBJ1-5; 8 bases agree with TRBD1. Germline assignment: CDR1 SNHLY and CDR2 FYNNEI. V was pared by 3 bases and J by 2 bases, with 0 bases of the junction left unmatched. The CDR3 is 14 amino acids.

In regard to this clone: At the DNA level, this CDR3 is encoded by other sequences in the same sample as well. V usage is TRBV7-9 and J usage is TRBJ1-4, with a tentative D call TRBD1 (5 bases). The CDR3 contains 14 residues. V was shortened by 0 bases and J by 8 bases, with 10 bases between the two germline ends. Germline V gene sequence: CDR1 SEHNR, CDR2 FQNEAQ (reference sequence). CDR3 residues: CASSLAGAGEKLFF. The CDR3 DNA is TGTGCCAGCAGCTTAGCTGGGGCAGGGGAAAAACTGTTTTTT.

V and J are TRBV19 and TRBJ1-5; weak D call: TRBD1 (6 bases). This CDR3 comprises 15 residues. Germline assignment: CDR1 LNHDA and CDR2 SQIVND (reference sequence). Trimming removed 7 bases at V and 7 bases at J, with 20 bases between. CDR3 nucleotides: TGTGCCAGTAACCCCGGGACATTCACCCAGCAGCCCCAGCATTTT. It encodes CASNPGTFTQQPQHF.

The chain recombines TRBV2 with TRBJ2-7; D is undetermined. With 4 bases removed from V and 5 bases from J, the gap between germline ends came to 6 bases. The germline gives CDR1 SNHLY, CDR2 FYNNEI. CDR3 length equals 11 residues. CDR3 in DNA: TGTGCCAGCAGTGTATCCCACGAGCAGTACTTC. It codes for CASSVSHEQYF.

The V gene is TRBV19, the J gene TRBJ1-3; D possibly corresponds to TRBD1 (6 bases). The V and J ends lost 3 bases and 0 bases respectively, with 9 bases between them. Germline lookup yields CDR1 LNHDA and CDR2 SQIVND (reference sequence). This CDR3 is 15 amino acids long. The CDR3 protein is CASSITGSSGNTIYF. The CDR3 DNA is TGTGCCAGTAGTATCACAGGGAGCTCTGGAAACACCATATATTTT. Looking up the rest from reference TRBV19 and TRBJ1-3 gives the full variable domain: DGGITQSPKYLFRKEGQNVTLSCEQNLNHDAMYWYRQDPGQGLRLIYYSQIVNDFQKGDIAEGYSVSREKKESFPLTVTSAQKNPTAFYLCASSITGSSGNTIYFGEGSWLTVV.

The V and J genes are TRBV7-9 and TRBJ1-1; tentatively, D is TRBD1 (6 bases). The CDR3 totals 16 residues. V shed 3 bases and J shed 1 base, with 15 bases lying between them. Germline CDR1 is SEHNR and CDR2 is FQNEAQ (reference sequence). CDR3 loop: CASSFPPGARNTEAFF. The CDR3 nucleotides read TGTGCCAGCAGCTTTCCCCCGGGGGCGAGGAACACTGAAGCTTTCTTT.

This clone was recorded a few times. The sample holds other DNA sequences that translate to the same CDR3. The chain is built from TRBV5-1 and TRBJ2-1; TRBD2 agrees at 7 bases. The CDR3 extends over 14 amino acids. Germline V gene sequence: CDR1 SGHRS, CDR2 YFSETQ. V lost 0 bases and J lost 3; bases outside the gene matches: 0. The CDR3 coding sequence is TGCGCCAGCAGCTTGGGGACTAGCTACAATGAGCAGTTCTTC. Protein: CASSLGTSYNEQFF.

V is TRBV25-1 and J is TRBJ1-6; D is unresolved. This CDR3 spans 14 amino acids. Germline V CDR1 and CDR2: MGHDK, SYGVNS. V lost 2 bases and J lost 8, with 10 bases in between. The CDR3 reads CASSEGNPYSPLHF. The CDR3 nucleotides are TGTGCCAGCAGTGAAGGCAACCCCTATTCACCCCTCCACTTT.

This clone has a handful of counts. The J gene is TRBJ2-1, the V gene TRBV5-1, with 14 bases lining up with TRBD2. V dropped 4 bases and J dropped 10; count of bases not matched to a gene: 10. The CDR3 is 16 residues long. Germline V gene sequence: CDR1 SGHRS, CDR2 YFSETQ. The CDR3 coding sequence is TGCGCCAGCAGCCCGGAGGGACTAGCGGGAGTCAGGGAGCAGTTCTTC. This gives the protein CASSPEGLAGVREQFF. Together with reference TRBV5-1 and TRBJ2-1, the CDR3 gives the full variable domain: KAGVTQTPRYLIKTRGQQVTLSCSPISGHRSVSWYQQTPGQGLQFLFEYFSETQRNKGNFPGRFSGRQFSNSRSEMNVSTLELGDSALYLCASSPEGLAGVREQFFGPGTRLTVL.

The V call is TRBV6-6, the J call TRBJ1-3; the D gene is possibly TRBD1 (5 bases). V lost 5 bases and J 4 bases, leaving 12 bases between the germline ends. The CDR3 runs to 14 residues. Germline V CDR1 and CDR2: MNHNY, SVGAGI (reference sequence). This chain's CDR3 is CASSGGTTGNTIYF. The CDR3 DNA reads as TGTGCCAGCAGTGGTGGGACGACAGGAAACACCATATATTTT.

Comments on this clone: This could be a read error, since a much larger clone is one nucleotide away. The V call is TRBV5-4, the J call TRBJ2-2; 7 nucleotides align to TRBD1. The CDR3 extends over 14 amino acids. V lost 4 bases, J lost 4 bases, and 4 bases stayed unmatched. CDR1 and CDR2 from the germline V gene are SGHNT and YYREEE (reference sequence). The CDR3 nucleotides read TGTGCCAGCAGCCCCAACAGGGGCACCGGGGAGCTGTTTTTT. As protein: CASSPNRGTGELFF. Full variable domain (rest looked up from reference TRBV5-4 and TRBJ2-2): ETGVTQSPTHLIKTRGQQVTLRCSSQSGHNTVSWYQQALGQGPQFIFQYYREEENGRGNFPPRFSGLQFPNYSSELNVNALELDDSALYLCASSPNRGTGELFFGEGSRLTVL.